The T cell receptor beta chain under discussion was sequenced for a study of T cell repertoires in cytomegalovirus infection. On the study more broadly: Indications came from public TCR beta signatures; they pointed to CMV infection and to a matching HLA type.

This clonotype was recorded once. The antigen is undetermined. TCRdb used MiXCR to reprocess the reads, holding one entry per CDR3 protein. The sample holds around 530,000 distinct CDR3 sequences, roughly 29% seen once. This CDR3 has 14 residues. From germline, CDR1 is LNHDA and CDR2 SQIVND (reference sequence). The junction had 6 bases not matched to a gene; V was cut back by 3 bases and J by 9 bases. Study-wide results and limits: HLA-C-restricted CMV-specific TCR beta clonotypes prevailed in the ex vivo response.

Sequencing was carried out using PBMCs. This chain connects TRBV19 to TRBJ2-3; TRBD2 agrees at 10 bases. This receptor was obtained from a human donor in good health (CMV status not recorded). Some clones in this sample may be carry-over from other donors' samples. This CDR3 reads CASSIHETSGTQYF. CDR3 nucleotide sequence: TGTGCCAGTAGTATCCACGAGACTAGCGGGACGCAGTATTTT.